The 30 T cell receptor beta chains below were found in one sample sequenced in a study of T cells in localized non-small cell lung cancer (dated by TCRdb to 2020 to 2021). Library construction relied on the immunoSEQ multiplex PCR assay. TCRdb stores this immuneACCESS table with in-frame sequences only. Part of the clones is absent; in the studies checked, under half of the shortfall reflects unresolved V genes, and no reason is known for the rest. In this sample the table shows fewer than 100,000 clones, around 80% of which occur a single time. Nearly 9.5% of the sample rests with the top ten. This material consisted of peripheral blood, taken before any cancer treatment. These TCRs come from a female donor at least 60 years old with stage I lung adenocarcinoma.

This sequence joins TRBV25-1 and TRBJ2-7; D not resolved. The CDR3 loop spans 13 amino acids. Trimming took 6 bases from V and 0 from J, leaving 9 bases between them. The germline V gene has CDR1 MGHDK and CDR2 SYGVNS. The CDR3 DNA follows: TGTGCCAGCAGGGCAATGGGCTCCTACGAGCAGTACTTC. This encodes CASRAMGSYEQYF.

The CDR3: CASKTGGLAGAGELFF. The CDR3 nucleotides read TGTGCCAGCAAAACGGGCGGACTAGCGGGAGCCGGGGAGCTGTTTTTT. The chain links TRBV28 to TRBJ2-2, with 13 positions matching TRBD2. CDR1 is MDHEN, CDR2 SYDVKM, per germline. After removal of 7 bases from V and 6 bases from J, the junction contained 8 bases not matched to a gene. The length of the CDR3 is 16 residues.

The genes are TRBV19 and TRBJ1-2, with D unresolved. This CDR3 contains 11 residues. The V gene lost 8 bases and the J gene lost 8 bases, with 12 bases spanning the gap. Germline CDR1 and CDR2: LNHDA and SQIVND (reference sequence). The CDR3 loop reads CASSSLGGYTF. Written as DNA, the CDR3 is TGTGCCAGTTCTAGTCTAGGCGGCTACACCTTC.

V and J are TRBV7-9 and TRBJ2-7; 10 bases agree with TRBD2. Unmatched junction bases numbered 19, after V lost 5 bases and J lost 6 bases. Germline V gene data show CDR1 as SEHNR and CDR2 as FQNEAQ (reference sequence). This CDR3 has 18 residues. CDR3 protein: CASSRGSGGAPHQGEQYF. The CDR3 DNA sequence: TGTGCCAGCAGCCGAGGCAGCGGGGGGGCTCCCCATCAGGGCGAGCAGTACTTC. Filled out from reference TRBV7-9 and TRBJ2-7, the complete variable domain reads DTGVSQNPRHKITKRGQNVTFRCDPISEHNRLYWYRQTLGQGPEFLTYFQNEAQLEKSRLLSDRFSAERPKGSFSTLEIQRTEQGDSAMYLCASSRGSGGAPHQGEQYFGPGTRLTVT.

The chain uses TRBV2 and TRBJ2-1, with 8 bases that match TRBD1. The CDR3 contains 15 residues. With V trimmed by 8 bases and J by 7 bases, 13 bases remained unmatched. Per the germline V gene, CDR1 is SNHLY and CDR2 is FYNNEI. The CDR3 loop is CASPLDRGKRNEQFF. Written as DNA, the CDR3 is TGTGCCAGCCCACTTGACAGGGGAAAAAGGAATGAGCAGTTCTTC.

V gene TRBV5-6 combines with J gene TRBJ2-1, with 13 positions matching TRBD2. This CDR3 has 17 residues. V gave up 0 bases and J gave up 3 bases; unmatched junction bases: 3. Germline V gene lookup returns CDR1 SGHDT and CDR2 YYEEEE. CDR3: CASSLETSGRNYNEQFF. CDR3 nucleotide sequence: TGTGCCAGCAGCTTGGAGACTAGCGGGAGGAACTACAATGAGCAGTTCTTC.

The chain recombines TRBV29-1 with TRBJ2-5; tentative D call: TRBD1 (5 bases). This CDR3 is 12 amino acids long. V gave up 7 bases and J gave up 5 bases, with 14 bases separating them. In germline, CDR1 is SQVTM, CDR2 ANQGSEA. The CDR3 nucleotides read TGCAGCGCCAGCAGGGCCGGGGAGACCCAGTACTTC. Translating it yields CSASRAGETQYF.

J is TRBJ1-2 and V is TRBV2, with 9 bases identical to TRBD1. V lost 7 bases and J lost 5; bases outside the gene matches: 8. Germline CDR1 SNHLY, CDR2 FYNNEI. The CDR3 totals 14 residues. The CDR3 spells CASNFDRGVYGYTF. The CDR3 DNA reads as TGTGCCAGCAACTTTGACAGGGGGGTGTATGGCTACACCTTC.

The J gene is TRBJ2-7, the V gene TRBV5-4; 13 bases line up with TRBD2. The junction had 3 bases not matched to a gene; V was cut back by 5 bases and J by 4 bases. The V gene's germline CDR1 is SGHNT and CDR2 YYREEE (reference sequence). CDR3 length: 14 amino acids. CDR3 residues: CASRSGLAGYEQYF. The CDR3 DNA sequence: TGTGCCAGCAGATCGGGACTAGCGGGGTACGAGCAGTACTTC. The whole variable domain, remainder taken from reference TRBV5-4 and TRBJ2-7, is ETGVTQSPTHLIKTRGQQVTLRCSSQSGHNTVSWYQQALGQGPQFIFQYYREEENGRGNFPPRFSGLQFPNYSSELNVNALELDDSALYLCASRSGLAGYEQYFGPGTRLTVT.

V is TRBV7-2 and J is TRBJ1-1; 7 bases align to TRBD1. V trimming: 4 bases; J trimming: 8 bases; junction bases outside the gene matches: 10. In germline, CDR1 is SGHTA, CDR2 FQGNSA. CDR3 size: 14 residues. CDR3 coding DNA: TGTGCCAGCAGCTCCCTACACAGGGGTGGGGAAGCTTTCTTT. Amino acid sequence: CASSSLHRGGEAFF.

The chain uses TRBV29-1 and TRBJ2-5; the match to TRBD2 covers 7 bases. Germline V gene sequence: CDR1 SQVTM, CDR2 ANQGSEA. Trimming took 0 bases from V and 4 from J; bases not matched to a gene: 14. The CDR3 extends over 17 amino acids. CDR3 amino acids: CSVEEEGARREGETQYF. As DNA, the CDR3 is TGCAGCGTTGAAGAGGAGGGAGCCCGCAGGGAGGGAGAGACCCAGTACTTC.

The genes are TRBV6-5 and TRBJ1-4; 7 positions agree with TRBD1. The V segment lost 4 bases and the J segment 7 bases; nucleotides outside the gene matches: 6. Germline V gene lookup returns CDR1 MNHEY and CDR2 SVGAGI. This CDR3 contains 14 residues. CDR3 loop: CASSLDRVREKLFF. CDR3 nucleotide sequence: TGTGCCAGCAGTTTAGACAGGGTCCGTGAAAAACTGTTTTTT.

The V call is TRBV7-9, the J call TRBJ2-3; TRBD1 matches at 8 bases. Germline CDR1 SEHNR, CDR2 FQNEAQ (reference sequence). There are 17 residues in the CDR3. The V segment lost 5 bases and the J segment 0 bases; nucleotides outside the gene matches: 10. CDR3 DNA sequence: TGTGCCAGCAGCCTAGACAGGGGCGCCCGTAGCACAGATACGCAGTATTTT. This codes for CASSLDRGARSTDTQYF. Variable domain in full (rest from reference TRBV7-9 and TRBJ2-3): DTGVSQNPRHKITKRGQNVTFRCDPISEHNRLYWYRQTLGQGPEFLTYFQNEAQLEKSRLLSDRFSAERPKGSFSTLEIQRTEQGDSAMYLCASSLDRGARSTDTQYFGPGTRLTVL.

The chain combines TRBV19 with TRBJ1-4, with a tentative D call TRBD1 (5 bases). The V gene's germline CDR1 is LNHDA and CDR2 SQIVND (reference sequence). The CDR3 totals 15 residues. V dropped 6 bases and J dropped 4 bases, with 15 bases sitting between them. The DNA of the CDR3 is TGTGCCAGTAGGCCTACCGGGACCAGTAATGAAAAACTGTTTTTT. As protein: CASRPTGTSNEKLFF.

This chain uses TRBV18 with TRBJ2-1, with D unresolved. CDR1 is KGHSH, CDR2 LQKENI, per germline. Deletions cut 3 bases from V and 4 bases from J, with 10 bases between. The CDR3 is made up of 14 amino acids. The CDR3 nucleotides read TGTGCCAGCTCACCCGAACTAAAGTACAATGAGCAGTTCTTC. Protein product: CASSPELKYNEQFF.

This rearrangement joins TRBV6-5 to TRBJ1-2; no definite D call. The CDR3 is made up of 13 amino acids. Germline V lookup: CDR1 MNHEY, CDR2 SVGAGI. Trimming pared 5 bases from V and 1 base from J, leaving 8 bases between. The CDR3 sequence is CASSEAFNYGYTF. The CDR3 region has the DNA TGTGCCAGCAGTGAAGCCTTTAACTATGGCTACACCTTC.

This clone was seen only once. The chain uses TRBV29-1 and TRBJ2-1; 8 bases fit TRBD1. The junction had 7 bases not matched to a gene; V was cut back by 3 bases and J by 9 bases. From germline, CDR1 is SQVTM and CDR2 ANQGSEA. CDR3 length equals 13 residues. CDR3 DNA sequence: TGCAGCGTTGACGAGACAGGGGCCGGTGAGCAGTTCTTC. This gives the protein CSVDETGAGEQFF.

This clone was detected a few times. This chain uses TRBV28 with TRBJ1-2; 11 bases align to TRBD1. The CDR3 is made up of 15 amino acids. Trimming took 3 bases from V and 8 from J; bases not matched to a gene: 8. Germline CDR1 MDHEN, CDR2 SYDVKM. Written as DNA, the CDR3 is TGTGCCAGCAGTTTCCCCGGACAGGGGGCGAGAGGCTACACCTTC. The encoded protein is CASSFPGQGARGYTF.

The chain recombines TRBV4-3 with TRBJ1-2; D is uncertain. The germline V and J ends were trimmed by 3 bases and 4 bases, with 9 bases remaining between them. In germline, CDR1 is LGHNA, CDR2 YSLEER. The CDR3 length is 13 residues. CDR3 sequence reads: CASSQRTGYGYTF. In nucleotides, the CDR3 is TGCGCCAGCAGCCAGAGGACGGGCTATGGCTACACCTTC.

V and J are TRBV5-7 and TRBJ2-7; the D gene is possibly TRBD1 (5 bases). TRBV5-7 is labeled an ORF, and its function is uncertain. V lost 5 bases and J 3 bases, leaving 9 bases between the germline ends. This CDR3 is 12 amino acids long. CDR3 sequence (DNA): TGTGCCAGCAGACCCAGGGTCTACGAGCAGTACTTC. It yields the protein CASRPRVYEQYF.

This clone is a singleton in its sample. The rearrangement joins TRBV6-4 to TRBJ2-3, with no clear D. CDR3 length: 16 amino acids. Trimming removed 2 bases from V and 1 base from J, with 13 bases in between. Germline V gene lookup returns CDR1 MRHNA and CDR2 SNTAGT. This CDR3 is CASSDRAESGTDTQYF. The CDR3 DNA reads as TGTGCCAGCAGTGACAGGGCGGAGAGTGGCACAGATACGCAGTATTTT.

The CDR3 DNA is TGTGCCAGTAGTCTATTGGGAAGGGGGTATAGCAATCAGCCCCAGCATTTT. It codes for CASSLLGRGYSNQPQHF. This chain links TRBV19 with TRBJ1-5; tentatively, D is TRBD1 (6 bases). The CDR3 length is 17 residues. Germline CDR1 is LNHDA and CDR2 is SQIVND (reference sequence). V shed 5 bases and J shed 0 bases, with 17 bases lying between them. The whole variable domain, remainder taken from reference TRBV19 and TRBJ1-5, is DGGITQSPKYLFRKEGQNVTLSCEQNLNHDAMYWYRQDPGQGLRLIYYSQIVNDFQKGDIAEGYSVSREKKESFPLTVTSAQKNPTAFYLCASSLLGRGYSNQPQHFGDGTRLSIL.

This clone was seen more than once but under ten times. DNA of the CDR3: TGTGCCAGCAGGGGGACAGGCTATGGCTACACCTTC. This gives the protein CASRGTGYGYTF. The rearrangement links TRBV6-6 to TRBJ1-2; TRBD1 agrees at 8 bases. The CDR3 extends over 12 amino acids. V dropped 6 bases and J dropped 4; count of bases not matched to a gene: 1. Germline-derived CDR1 and CDR2 are MNHNY and SVGAGI (reference sequence).

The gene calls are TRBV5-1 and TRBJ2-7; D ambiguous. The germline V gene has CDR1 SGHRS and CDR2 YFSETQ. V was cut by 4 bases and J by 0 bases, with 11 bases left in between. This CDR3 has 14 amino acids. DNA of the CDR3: TGCGCCAGCAGCCACCGGGCCAACTCCTACGAGCAGTACTTC. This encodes CASSHRANSYEQYF.

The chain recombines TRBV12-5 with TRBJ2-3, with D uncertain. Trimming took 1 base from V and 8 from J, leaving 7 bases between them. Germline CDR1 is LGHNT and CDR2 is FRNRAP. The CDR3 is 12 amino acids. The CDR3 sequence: CASGLGVGTQYF. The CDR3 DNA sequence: TGTGCTAGTGGTTTGGGGGTTGGTACGCAGTATTTT.

CDR3 DNA sequence: TGCGCCAGCAGCTTGACAGGAGCCTACGAGCAGTACTTC. The encoded protein is CASSLTGAYEQYF. The V call is TRBV5-1, the J call TRBJ2-7; D is possibly TRBD1 (5 bases). Germline V gives CDR1 SGHRS, CDR2 YFSETQ. V dropped 1 base and J dropped 2 bases, with 7 bases sitting between them. The CDR3 is 13 amino acids.

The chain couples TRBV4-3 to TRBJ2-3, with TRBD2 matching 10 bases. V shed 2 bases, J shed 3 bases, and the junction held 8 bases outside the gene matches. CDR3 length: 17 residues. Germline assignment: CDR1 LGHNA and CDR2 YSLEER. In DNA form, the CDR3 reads TGCGCCAGCAGCCAAATAGCGGGGGGCGGGGTAACAGATACGCAGTATTTT. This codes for CASSQIAGGGVTDTQYF.

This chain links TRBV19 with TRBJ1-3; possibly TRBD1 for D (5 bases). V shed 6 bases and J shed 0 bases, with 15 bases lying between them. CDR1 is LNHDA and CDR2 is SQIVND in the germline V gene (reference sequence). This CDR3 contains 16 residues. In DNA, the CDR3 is TGTGCCAGTAGAAAATCTACAGGAGACTCTGGAAACACCATATATTTT. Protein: CASRKSTGDSGNTIYF.

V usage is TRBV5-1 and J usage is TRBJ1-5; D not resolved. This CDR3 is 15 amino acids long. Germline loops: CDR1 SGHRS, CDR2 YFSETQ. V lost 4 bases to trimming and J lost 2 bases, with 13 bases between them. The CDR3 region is CASSLMPAGNQPQHF. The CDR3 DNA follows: TGCGCCAGCAGCCTGATGCCGGCGGGCAATCAGCCCCAGCATTTT. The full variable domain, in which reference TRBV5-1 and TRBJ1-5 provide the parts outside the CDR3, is KAGVTQTPRYLIKTRGQQVTLSCSPISGHRSVSWYQQTPGQGLQFLFEYFSETQRNKGNFPGRFSGRQFSNSRSEMNVSTLELGDSALYLCASSLMPAGNQPQHFGDGTRLSIL.

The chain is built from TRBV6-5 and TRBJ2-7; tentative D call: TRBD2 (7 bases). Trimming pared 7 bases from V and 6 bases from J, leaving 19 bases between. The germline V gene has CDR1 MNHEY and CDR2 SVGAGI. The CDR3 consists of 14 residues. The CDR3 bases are TGTGCCAGCACCCACGGGGCGGGGGCTCTCGAGCAGTACTTC. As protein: CASTHGAGALEQYF.